This T cell receptor beta chain was profiled in a study of long-term antiretroviral therapy in people with HIV. The V end was cut by 0 bases, the J end by 7 bases, with 9 bases between. Per germline, CDR1 LGHNA and CDR2 YNFKEQ. The CDR3 is made up of 13 amino acids. The assay, immunoSEQ v3.0, was run at survey level. Sequencing was performed with immunoSEQ multiplex PCR; in TCRdb, only in-frame clones are kept and a portion is missing. The sample includes around 40,000 clones, 86% of them seen just once. V usage is TRBV4-2 and J usage is TRBJ1-1, with D hard to call. The sequenced sample was unsorted PBMCs, obtained just before starting antiretroviral therapy. This TCR came from a woman under 30 with HIV. CDR3: CASSQDWVYEAFF. CDR3 DNA sequence: TGTGCCAGCAGCCAAGACTGGGTTTATGAAGCTTTCTTT.